This T cell receptor beta chain was recorded in a study of beta chain features in type 1 diabetes. Study results and limitations: Naive, central memory and Treg TCRB repertoires appeared more alike in patients than in healthy donors.

Via CD45RO/CCR7/CD25/CD127/CD95/CD27, cells of the CD4+ naive, central memory, regulatory and stem cell-like memory subsets were sorted. As concerns this clone: Its specificity is not known.

As every portion of the isolated RNA was reverse transcribed, the sequencing read expressed TCRB transcripts. The data were produced by immunoSEQ multiplex PCR, yet TCRdb's version contains in-frame clones alone and is incomplete. The data show approximately 170,000 clones, approximately 9.1% seen once. CDR3 length equals 13 residues. V lost 5 bases to trimming and J lost 4 bases, with 11 bases between them. Germline loops: CDR1 MNHEY, CDR2 SVGAGI. Sequencing used central memory CD4+ T cells from blood. The chain uses TRBV6-5 and TRBJ1-2; perhaps TRBD1 as D (5 bases). The sequence came from a woman aged 18-29 years in good health. Written as DNA, the CDR3 is TGTGCCAGCAGTAAACTGGACATCTATGGCTACACCTTC. It encodes CASSKLDIYGYTF.